These 8 T cell receptor beta chains came from one sample sequenced in a study of blood T cells in healthy people across ages. Together with a sample-barcoded 5' primer, a J-beta primer mix was included in a second PCR lasting about 7 to 11 cycles. TCRdb redid the calling of the 5' RACE reads with MiXCR, one entry per CDR3 protein. The sample includes 380,000 or so distinct CDR3 sequences, about 52% of them seen just once. Sequencing was done on a sample of blood. These receptors originate from a man aged 55 to 70 in good health.

This clonotype has only a few counts. The chain combines TRBV5-1 with TRBJ2-2, with D possibly TRBD2 on 6 matching bases. Trimming left V 0 bases short and J 7 bases short, with 10 bases between. The V gene's germline CDR1 is SGHRS and CDR2 YFSETQ. This CDR3 is 14 amino acids long. CDR3 coding DNA: TGCGCCAGCAGCTTGGGCGGGGCGAGCGGGGAGCTGTTTTTT. Translated, it gives CASSLGGASGELFF.

Here the CDR3 reads CASSSDSEQYF. The DNA for the CDR3 is TGTGCCAGCAGTTCTGATTCCGAGCAGTACTTC. The V gene is TRBV28, the J gene TRBJ2-7, with unresolved D. V was pared by 4 bases and J by 6 bases, with 7 bases between. Germline CDR1 reads MDHEN; CDR2 reads SYDVKM. The CDR3 runs to 11 residues. Based on the CDR3 plus reference TRBV28 and TRBJ2-7, the full variable domain is DVKVTQSSRYLVKRTGEKVFLECVQDMDHENMFWYRQDPGLGLRLIYFSYDVKMKEKGDIPEGYSVSREKKERFSLILESASTNQTSMYLCASSSDSEQYFGPGTRLTVT.

The CDR3 sequence: CASSRGGQVYNEQFF. CDR3 sequence (DNA): TGTGCCAGCAGCCGGGGGGGACAGGTCTACAATGAGCAGTTCTTC. The rearrangement joins TRBV28 to TRBJ2-1; D might be TRBD1 or TRBD2, each matching 8 bases. This CDR3 region has 15 residues. Trimming cost V 6 bases and J 3 bases, with 15 bases left between them. Germline V gives CDR1 MDHEN, CDR2 SYDVKM.

A remark on this clonotype: This clone may be a read error of a much larger clone one base away. The chain carries TRBV30 and TRBJ2-3; the D is unclear. The V and J ends lost 0 bases and 2 bases respectively, with 9 bases between them. The germline V gene encodes CDR1 GTSNPN and CDR2 SVGIG (reference sequence). The CDR3 sequence is 14 residues long. CDR3 nucleotides: TGTGCCTGGAGTGTACTACCCCTCACAGATACGCAGTATTTT. This sequence encodes CAWSVLPLTDTQYF.

The chain carries TRBV5-1 and TRBJ2-7; possibly TRBD1 for D (5 bases). The germline V gene encodes CDR1 SGHRS and CDR2 YFSETQ. V shed 4 bases and J shed 1 base, with 18 bases lying between them. The CDR3 has 16 amino acids. The chain's CDR3 is CASSARLDKGSYEQYF. In nucleotides, the CDR3 is TGCGCCAGCAGCGCCCGATTGGACAAGGGTTCCTACGAGCAGTACTTC.

The chain has TRBV6-5 and TRBJ2-5, with TRBD2 matching over 7 bases. The germline V gene encodes CDR1 MNHEY and CDR2 SVGAGI. The CDR3 extends over 13 amino acids. V dropped 8 bases and J dropped 3; count of bases not matched to a gene: 6. The CDR3 loop is CASSEGTKETQYF. CDR3 coding DNA: TGTGCCAGCTCCGAGGGGACTAAAGAGACCCAGTACTTC.

This chain joins TRBV7-9 and TRBJ2-7, with 10 bases identical to TRBD2. CDR3 length equals 16 residues. V dropped 5 bases and J dropped 2; count of bases not matched to a gene: 9. Germline CDR1 is SEHNR and CDR2 is FQNEAQ (reference sequence). CDR3 protein: CASSPPLAGDTYEQYF. The CDR3 nucleotides read TGTGCCAGCAGCCCCCCTCTAGCGGGAGACACCTACGAGCAGTACTTC.

This sequence joins TRBV27 and TRBJ2-7; 9 bases are shared with TRBD1. Germline V gene data show CDR1 as MNHEY and CDR2 as SMNVEV (reference sequence). V lost 6 bases to trimming and J lost 2 bases; unmatched junction nucleotides: 5. The CDR3 spans 14 residues. The CDR3 DNA reads as TGTGCCAGCAGCTGGGACAGGGAAACCTACGAGCAGTACTTC. Its translation: CASSWDRETYEQYF.